One sample yielded the 13 T cell receptor beta chains listed below, sequenced in a study of T cells in localized non-small cell lung cancer. Here immunoSEQ multiplex PCR was the method, and the copy in TCRdb shows in-frame clones only, minus some. The sample records roughly 77,000 clones, approximately 90% being singletons. Specimen: peripheral blood, collected before any cancer treatment. The receptors were sampled from a woman between 35 and 70 years old with stage I squamous cell lung carcinoma.

The V and J genes are TRBV27 and TRBJ1-3; TRBD1 matches at 7 bases. Trimming cost V 3 bases and J 2 bases; bases outside gene matches: 4. Germline CDR1 MNHEY, CDR2 SMNVEV (reference sequence). The CDR3 consists of 15 residues. The CDR3 nucleotides read TGTGCCAGCAGTTTCAGGGGGGAAGCTGGAAACACCATATATTTT. Its translation is CASSFRGEAGNTIYF.

The V gene is TRBV30, the J gene TRBJ2-4; weak D call: TRBD1 (6 bases). Per germline, CDR1 GTSNPN and CDR2 SVGIG (reference sequence). Between the trimmed V and J ends, which lost 5 bases and 6 bases, there was a span of 26 bases. The CDR3 covers 17 residues. The DNA of the CDR3 is TGTGCCTGGGGTATCGGGACACAATCCCGAATTCCAAACATTCAGTACTTC. It is translated as CAWGIGTQSRIPNIQYF. Supplemented by reference TRBV30 and TRBJ2-4, the full variable domain reads SQTIHQWPATLVQPVGSPLSLECTVEGTSNPNLYWYRQAAGRGLQLLFYSVGIGQISSEVPQNLSASRPQDRQFILSSKKLLLSDSGFYLCAWGIGTQSRIPNIQYFGAGTRLSVL.

The gene calls are TRBV5-1 and TRBJ1-6; 7 bases agree with TRBD1. The germline CDR1 and CDR2 sequences are SGHRS and YFSETQ. V trimming: 3 bases; J trimming: 2 bases; junction bases outside the gene matches: 8. There are 17 residues in the CDR3. This CDR3 reads CASSWTSGTAYNSPLHF. The DNA for the CDR3 is TGCGCCAGCAGCTGGACTTCCGGGACAGCCTATAATTCACCCCTCCACTTT. Drawing the rest from reference TRBV5-1 and TRBJ1-6, the complete variable domain is KAGVTQTPRYLIKTRGQQVTLSCSPISGHRSVSWYQQTPGQGLQFLFEYFSETQRNKGNFPGRFSGRQFSNSRSEMNVSTLELGDSALYLCASSWTSGTAYNSPLHFGNGTRLTVT.

In the case of this clone: Other DNA sequences within the sample encode an identical CDR3. V usage is TRBV6-5 and J usage is TRBJ1-1, with no clear D. The V gene's germline CDR1 is MNHEY and CDR2 SVGAGI. V was clipped by 0 bases and J by 1 base, with 6 bases between them. CDR3 length: 14 amino acids. The CDR3: CASSYSTANTEAFF. The CDR3 region has the DNA TGTGCCAGCAGTTACTCCACGGCGAACACTGAAGCTTTCTTT.

This clone turned up a few times. The sample holds other DNA sequences that translate to the same CDR3. This rearrangement joins TRBV5-6 to TRBJ1-2; 7 nucleotides agree with TRBD1. V dropped 1 base and J dropped 6; count of bases not matched to a gene: 3. The CDR3 loop spans 13 amino acids. Germline V CDR1 and CDR2: SGHDT, YYEEEE. The CDR3 region is CASSLRQGDGYTF. CDR3 bases: TGTGCCAGCAGCTTGAGGCAGGGGGATGGCTACACCTTC. Supplemented by reference TRBV5-6 and TRBJ1-2, the full variable domain reads DAGVTQSPTHLIKTRGQQVTLRCSPKSGHDTVSWYQQALGQGPQFIFQYYEEEERQRGNFPDRFSGHQFPNYSSELNVNALLLGDSALYLCASSLRQGDGYTFGSGTRLTVV.

The V call is TRBV2, the J call TRBJ2-7; D may be TRBD1 (6 bases). Germline values: CDR1 SNHLY, CDR2 FYNNEI. The CDR3 is made up of 15 amino acids. V lost 1 base to trimming and J lost 6 bases, with 16 bases between them. Here the CDR3 reads CASSEGPVPQGEQYF. The CDR3 coding sequence is TGTGCCAGCAGTGAAGGCCCGGTTCCACAGGGCGAGCAGTACTTC.

The chain uses TRBV18 and TRBJ1-2; 7 bases are a match to TRBD1. The CDR3 is 14 residues long. Per germline, CDR1 KGHSH and CDR2 LQKENI. The V gene end was trimmed by 6 bases and the J gene end by 5 bases; junction bases not matched to a gene: 9. In DNA form, the CDR3 reads TGTGCCAGCTCGACCGGGACAGACTATTATGGCTACACCTTC. This translates into CASSTGTDYYGYTF.

V and J are TRBV5-4 and TRBJ1-4; TRBD1 agrees at 8 bases. Germline V CDR1 and CDR2: SGHNT, YYREEE (reference sequence). The ends lost 4 bases at V and 8 bases at J; junction bases unmatched: 10. This CDR3 contains 15 residues. The CDR3 DNA sequence: TGTGCCAGCAGCACCCAGGGGGCTGGTAACGAAAAACTGTTTTTT. Its protein is CASSTQGAGNEKLFF.

The rearrangement joins TRBV6-6 to TRBJ1-1, with D unclear. CDR1 MNHNY and CDR2 SVGAGI come from the germline V gene (reference sequence). The CDR3 has 13 residues. Trimming cost V 4 bases and J 7 bases, with 13 bases left between them. CDR3: CASSSEPWGEAFF. CDR3 nucleotides: TGTGCCAGCAGTTCCGAGCCCTGGGGTGAAGCTTTCTTT.

The J gene is TRBJ2-3, the V gene TRBV12-5; 7 nucleotides align to TRBD2. J was trimmed by 3 bases and V by 3 bases; bases with no gene match: 3. The CDR3 covers 14 residues. Germline loops: CDR1 LGHNT, CDR2 FRNRAP. CDR3 region: CASGFSGGTDTQYF. In DNA form, the CDR3 reads TGTGCTAGTGGTTTCTCGGGGGGAACAGATACGCAGTATTTT.

The sample holds one count of this clone. This sequence joins TRBV27 and TRBJ1-2, with 7 bases fitting TRBD1. The CDR3 has 13 residues. The ends lost 4 bases at V and 4 bases at J; junction bases unmatched: 3. Germline V gene lookup returns CDR1 MNHEY and CDR2 SMNVEV (reference sequence). Here the CDR3 reads CASSSGQLYGYTF. The CDR3 DNA follows: TGTGCCAGCAGTTCGGGACAGCTCTATGGCTACACCTTC.

The chain recombines TRBV6-1 with TRBJ1-6, with TRBD1 matching 7 bases. Trimming cost V 7 bases and J 5 bases; bases outside gene matches: 2. The CDR3 spans 13 residues. The germline V gene has CDR1 MNHNS and CDR2 SASEGT. The CDR3, as DNA: TGTGCCAGCACGACAGGGAATAATTCACCCCTCCACTTT. Its translation: CASTTGNNSPLHF.

The rearrangement links TRBV28 to TRBJ1-1, with D unresolved. This CDR3 is built from 15 residues. Between the trimmed V and J ends, which lost 6 bases and 1 base, there was a span of 15 bases. CDR1 MDHEN and CDR2 SYDVKM come from the germline V gene. The CDR3 is CASRPPGRPNTEAFF. CDR3 in DNA: TGTGCCAGCAGACCCCCCGGCAGACCGAACACTGAAGCTTTCTTT. Combining the CDR3 with reference TRBV28 and TRBJ1-1 gives the whole variable domain DVKVTQSSRYLVKRTGEKVFLECVQDMDHENMFWYRQDPGLGLRLIYFSYDVKMKEKGDIPEGYSVSREKKERFSLILESASTNQTSMYLCASRPPGRPNTEAFFGQGTRLTVV.